This record concerns one T cell receptor (beta chain) sequence. Its antigen is still unknown. Germline loops: CDR1 SGHTA, CDR2 FQGTGA. This CDR3 is 19 amino acids long. The V segment lost 2 bases and the J segment 6 bases; nucleotides outside the gene matches: 19. Study-level points and caveats: The TCR gene usage of tumor memory CD4+ T cells clustered together with blood and lymph node memory CD4+ cells and with lymph node naive CD4+ cells.

Full-length variable regions came from constant-region reverse primers plus semi-nested Nested Universal Primer A PCR. One entry per CDR3 protein, called by TCRdb with MiXCR from the 5' RACE reads. The repertoire holds just over 60,000 distinct CDR3 sequences, with around 30% as singletons. This clonotype was obtained from a female donor with breast cancer. Input material: tumor-infiltrating naive CD4+ T cells sorted from the breast tumor. Subset defined: naive CD4+ T cells, CD4+CD45RA+CD25-. The V call is TRBV7-3, the J call TRBJ2-5, with 9 nucleotides matching TRBD2. CDR3 sequence reads: CASSLSISGSGVAGKTQYF. The CDR3 DNA is TGTGCCAGCAGCTTATCGATTAGCGGGAGCGGGGTCGCTGGTAAGACCCAGTACTTC.